Below, 13 T cell receptor beta chains from the same sample are listed, as sequenced in a study of neoadjuvant nivolumab and ipilimumab in lung cancer (TCRdb year 2020). What the time point label conveys for this sample: at surgical resection after neoadjuvant nivolumab +/- ipilimumab. Libraries were made using the immunoSEQ multiplex PCR assay. The source is immuneACCESS, and TCRdb retained only in-frame sequences with V and J called. Part of the clones is not carried over; for the studies checked, unresolved V genes explain less than half of this, and the remainder is unexplained. The sample has fewer than 40,000 clones on record, 92% of them singletons. The ten largest make up under 2.5% of the sample. Sequenced material: peripheral blood, taken after neoadjuvant nivolumab, alone or with ipilimumab, at or shortly before surgery. Receptors originate from an adult with non-small cell lung cancer.

This chain joins TRBV7-8 and TRBJ1-4; TRBD1 matches 7 bases. The trim removed 0 bases at V and 7 bases at J, leaving 2 bases unmatched. The CDR3 covers 14 residues. The V gene's germline CDR1 is SGHVS and CDR2 FQNEAQ. Here the CDR3 DNA reads TGTGCCAGCAGCTTAGCGCAGGGGGGTGAAAAACTGTTTTTT. Amino acids: CASSLAQGGEKLFF.

For this clone: One junction end does not reproduce the germline sequence, and a read error may be involved. The chain combines TRBV7-9 with TRBJ1-2; TRBD1 might be the D (6 bases). The CDR3 runs to 15 residues. Germline lookup yields CDR1 SEHNR and CDR2 FQNEAQ (reference sequence). The CDR3, as DNA: TGTGCCAGCAGCTTAGAGCGGACAGAAGCCTATGGCTACACTTTC. The encoded protein is CASSLERTEAYGYTF.

The chain employs TRBV14 and TRBJ1-2, with D possibly being TRBD1 (6 bases). The CDR3 runs 13 residues. Germline V gives CDR1 SGHDN, CDR2 FVKESK. V was cut by 4 bases and J by 2 bases, with 8 bases left in between. The CDR3 loop is CASSLQGNYGYTF. DNA of the CDR3: TGTGCCAGCAGCCTACAGGGAAACTATGGCTACACCTTC.

The rearrangement links TRBV5-1 to TRBJ2-3, with D possibly being TRBD1 or TRBD2 (6 bases each). Germline V CDR1 and CDR2: SGHRS, YFSETQ. The CDR3 consists of 15 residues. Deletions cut 0 bases from V and 3 bases from J, with 11 bases between. The DNA for the CDR3 is TGCGCCAGCAGCTTGGACCGGGGGCGGACAGATACGCAGTATTTT. It codes for CASSLDRGRTDTQYF.

The chain has TRBV7-9 and TRBJ2-3; TRBD2 might be the D (5 bases). Trimming removed 5 bases from V and 5 bases from J, with 11 bases in between. The germline gives CDR1 SEHNR, CDR2 FQNEAQ (reference sequence). The CDR3 contains 13 residues. CDR3 in DNA: TGTGCCAGCAGCCCACCCCGGGGAGATACGCAGTATTTT. It translates to CASSPPRGDTQYF.

The CDR3 region is CASSPFRVPWSSDTDTQYF. CDR3 nucleotide sequence: TGTGCCAGCTCACCATTTAGGGTCCCTTGGAGTTCAGACACAGATACGCAGTATTTT. V and J are TRBV18 and TRBJ2-3, with no clear D. V lost 2 bases and J lost 2, with 23 bases in between. Germline assignment: CDR1 KGHSH and CDR2 LQKENI. There are 19 residues in the CDR3.

This sequence joins TRBV9 and TRBJ1-1; D remains ambiguous. Trimming cost V 0 bases and J 8 bases, with 11 bases left between them. Germline assignment: CDR1 SGDLS and CDR2 YYNGEE. The length of the CDR3 is 13 residues. The CDR3 coding sequence is TGTGCCAGCAGCGTAGTTAGCGCGGGAGAAGCTTTCTTT. Amino acid sequence: CASSVVSAGEAFF.

This rearrangement joins TRBV14 to TRBJ1-2; TRBD1 is a possible D gene (5 bases). Trimming shortened V by 4 bases and J by 6 bases, and 15 bases separated the two germline ends. CDR1 and CDR2 (germline): SGHDN, FVKESK. The CDR3 totals 14 residues. CDR3 in DNA: TGTGCCAGCAGCCCCGCGTCTCTGGGGGATGGCTACACCTTC. Its translation: CASSPASLGDGYTF.

This clone was seen just once. J is TRBJ2-5 and V is TRBV6-6; unclear D gene. The CDR3 runs to 13 residues. CDR1 is MNHNY, CDR2 SVGAGI, per germline (reference sequence). V was clipped by 7 bases and J by 1 base, with 10 bases between them. CDR3 amino acids: CASTERLQETQYF. The CDR3 DNA sequence: TGTGCCAGCACCGAACGGCTCCAAGAGACCCAGTACTTC.

This clone was found once. The rearrangement joins TRBV4-1 to TRBJ2-7, with 7 positions matching TRBD1. J gave up 1 base and V 4 bases, and 13 bases lay outside the gene matches. The CDR3 loop spans 17 amino acids. Germline V lookup: CDR1 MGHRA, CDR2 YSYEKL. Here the CDR3 reads CASSRVVSGGSSYEQYF. CDR3 nucleotides: TGCGCCAGCAGCCGAGTCGTGTCAGGGGGATCTTCCTACGAGCAGTACTTC.

V gene TRBV29-1 combines with J gene TRBJ2-7, with 15 bases aligning to TRBD2. The CDR3 contains 16 residues. CDR1 SQVTM and CDR2 ANQGSEA come from the germline V gene. With V trimmed by 5 bases and J by 4 bases, 9 bases remained unmatched. The CDR3 region is CSVTMGLAGGQYEQYF. As DNA, the CDR3 is TGCAGCGTTACTATGGGACTAGCGGGAGGTCAGTACGAGCAGTACTTC.

About this clone: Distinct nucleotide sequences in the sample also encode this CDR3. The chain combines TRBV7-9 with TRBJ1-2; D might be TRBD1 (5 bases). The V end lost 1 base, the J end lost 7 bases, and 7 bases lay between the germline ends. Per germline, CDR1 SEHNR and CDR2 FQNEAQ (reference sequence). The CDR3 spans 12 residues. CDR3 loop: CASSLEGSGYTF. CDR3 bases: TGTGCCAGCAGCTTAGAGGGGTCTGGCTACACCTTC. Drawing the rest from reference TRBV7-9 and TRBJ1-2, the complete variable domain is DTGVSQNPRHKITKRGQNVTFRCDPISEHNRLYWYRQTLGQGPEFLTYFQNEAQLEKSRLLSDRFSAERPKGSFSTLEIQRTEQGDSAMYLCASSLEGSGYTFGSGTRLTVV.

The chain links TRBV5-4 to TRBJ2-7; the D gene is possibly TRBD1 (6 bases). The CDR3 is 15 residues long. Germline values: CDR1 SGHNT, CDR2 YYREEE (reference sequence). Trimming pared 0 bases from V and 5 bases from J, leaving 15 bases between. The CDR3 is CASSLDGRGLDEQYF. In DNA, the CDR3 is TGTGCCAGCAGCTTGGACGGCAGGGGATTGGACGAGCAGTACTTC.